This section outlines one T cell receptor beta chain sequence together with its context. Its target is unknown. Hyperthyroidism, newly diagnosed and lasting under 2 months, affected patients aged 18 to 65. Every diagnosis used clinical symptoms, serum thyroxine and TRAb, thyroid ultrasound and orbital computed tomography. The data originate from a study of T cells in Graves' hyperthyroidism and ophthalmopathy. Whole-study context: Upon initial diagnosis and before any treatment, peripheral blood was collected.

The ends lost 11 bases at V and 5 bases at J; junction bases unmatched: 7. The germline V gene has CDR1 MNHNS and CDR2 SASEGT. CDR3 size: 13 residues. Regions amplified from RNA transcripts were the TCR beta CDR3 regions. Using the HTBI primer set, a first-round RT-PCR was run on the TCR CDR3. TCRdb re-called the multiplex PCR reads with MiXCR, one entry per CDR3 protein. Of 730,000 or so distinct CDR3 sequences in the sample, 18% are singletons; the top ten hold approximately 15%. General study results and limits: Ophthalmopathy got predicted by the model a median 6.5 months before its onset.

This receptor was identified in a woman aged 50 to 60 with Graves' hyperthyroidism that later progressed to Graves' ophthalmopathy. V and J are TRBV6-1 and TRBJ2-2; TRBD1 matches at 8 bases. The sequencing input was blood. The CDR3 here is CACTGGDTGELFF. CDR3 DNA sequence: TGTGCCTGTACAGGGGGAGATACCGGGGAGCTGTTTTTT.